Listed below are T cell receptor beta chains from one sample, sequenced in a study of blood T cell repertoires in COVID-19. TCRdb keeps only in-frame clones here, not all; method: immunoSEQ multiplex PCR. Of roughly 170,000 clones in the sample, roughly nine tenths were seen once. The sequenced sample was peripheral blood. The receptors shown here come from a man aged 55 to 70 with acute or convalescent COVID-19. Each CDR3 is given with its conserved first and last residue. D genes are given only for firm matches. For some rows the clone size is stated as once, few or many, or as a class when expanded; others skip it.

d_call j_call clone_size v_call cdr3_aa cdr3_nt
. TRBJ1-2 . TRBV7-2 CASRLRTGLYGYTF TGTGCCAGCAGACTTAGAACAGGTCTGTATGGCTACACCTTC
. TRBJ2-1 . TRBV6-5 CASSYSREPYNEQFF TGTGCCAGCAGTTACTCCCGGGAACCCTACAATGAGCAGTTCTTC
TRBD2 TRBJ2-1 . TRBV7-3 CASSLRGSGGSDEQFF TGTGCCAGCAGCTTACGGGGTAGCGGGGGGTCGGATGAGCAGTTCTTC
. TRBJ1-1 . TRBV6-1 CASEGMNTEAFF TGTGCCAGCGAGGGCATGAACACTGAAGCTTTCTTT
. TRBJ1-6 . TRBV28 CASKQGFYNSPLHF TGTGCCAGCAAACAGGGATTTTATAATTCACCCCTCCACTTT
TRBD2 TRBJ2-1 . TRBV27 CASSLFYESGSRYNEQFF TGTGCCAGCAGTTTATTCTACGAGAGCGGGAGTCGATACAATGAGCAGTTCTTC
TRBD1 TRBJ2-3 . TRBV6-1 CASSAQGATRYADTQYF TGTGCCAGCAGTGCACAGGGGGCTACAAGATACGCAGATACGCAGTATTTT
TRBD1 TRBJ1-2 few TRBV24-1 CATTRDRRYGYTF TGTGCCACCACCCGGGACAGGCGCTATGGCTACACCTTC
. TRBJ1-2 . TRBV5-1 CASSLDRDSYGYTF TGCGCCAGCAGCTTGGACAGGGATAGCTATGGCTACACCTTC
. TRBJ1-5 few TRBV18 CASSPGGRLSNQPQHF TGTGCCAGCTCACCTGGGGGCCGCCTTAGCAATCAGCCCCAGCATTTT
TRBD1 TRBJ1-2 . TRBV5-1 CASSLETGDYGYTF TGCGCCAGCAGCTTGGAGACAGGGGACTATGGCTACACCTTC
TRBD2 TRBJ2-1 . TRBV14 CASSQGGSVYNEQFF TGTGCCAGCAGCCAAGGCGGGAGCGTCTACAATGAGCAGTTCTTC
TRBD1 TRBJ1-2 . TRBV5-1 CASSLAGDRGYGYTF TGCGCCAGCAGCTTGGCCGGGGACAGGGGTTATGGCTACACCTTC
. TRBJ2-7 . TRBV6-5 CASSSFSRSSYEQYF TGTGCCAGCAGTTCCTTCTCGCGGAGCTCCTACGAGCAGTACTTC
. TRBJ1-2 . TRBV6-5 CASSYAFAQLAYGYTF TGTGCCAGCAGTTATGCTTTCGCCCAGCTAGCCTATGGCTACACCTTC
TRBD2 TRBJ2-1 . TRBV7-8 CASSRTSDEQFF TGTGCCAGCAGTCGGACTAGCGACGAGCAGTTCTTC
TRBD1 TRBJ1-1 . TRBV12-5 CASGPGQGKNTEAFF TGTGCTAGTGGTCCAGGACAGGGGAAGAACACTGAAGCTTTCTTT
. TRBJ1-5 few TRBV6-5 CASSNTVSQPQHF TGTGCCAGCAGTAATACAGTTTCACAGCCCCAGCATTTT
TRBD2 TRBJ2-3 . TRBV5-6 CATSPLAVSTDTQYF TGTGCCACATCCCCACTAGCGGTGAGCACAGATACGCAGTATTTT
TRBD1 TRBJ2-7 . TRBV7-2 CASSRDRAYEQYF TGTGCCAGCTCCCGGGACAGGGCCTACGAGCAGTACTTC
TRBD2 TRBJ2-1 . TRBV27 CASSSRTSGINEQFF TGTGCCAGCAGTTCCCGGACTAGCGGGATCAATGAGCAGTTCTTC
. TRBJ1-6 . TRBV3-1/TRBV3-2 CATSQTDHSPLHF TGTGCCACTTCCCAGACAGACCATTCACCCCTCCACTTT
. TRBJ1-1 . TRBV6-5 CASSIGMNTEAFF TGTGCCAGCAGCATTGGCATGAACACTGAAGCTTTCTTT
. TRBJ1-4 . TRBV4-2 CASSQATGSEKLFF TGTGCCAGCAGCCAGGCTACAGGGAGCGAAAAACTGTTTTTT
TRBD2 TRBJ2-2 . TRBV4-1 CASSQVKTSGGTGELFF TGCGCCAGCAGCCAAGTGAAGACTAGCGGGGGAACCGGGGAGCTGTTTTTT